These 11 T cell receptor beta chains were all obtained from the same sample, sequenced in a study of T cell changes during pregnancy in multiple sclerosis. The data were produced by immunoSEQ multiplex PCR, yet TCRdb's version contains in-frame clones alone and is incomplete. Here the sample spans about 42,000 clones, roughly 80% being singletons. The source material was CD4+ T cells from peripheral blood mononuclear cells, sampled before pregnancy. Every receptor here comes from a female donor with multiple sclerosis, enrolled in a pregnancy study.

This clone was observed once. The chain uses TRBV5-1 and TRBJ2-5, with D perhaps matching TRBD2 (6 bases). The V gene's germline CDR1 is SGHRS and CDR2 YFSETQ. V was cut by 1 base and J by 1 base, with 11 bases left in between. The CDR3 sequence is 15 residues long. CDR3 in DNA: TGCGCCAGCAGCTTGATAGGGACTCCCCAAGAGACCCAGTACTTC. It codes for CASSLIGTPQETQYF.

J is TRBJ1-2 and V is TRBV7-9, with 8 bases matching TRBD1. Trimming took 5 bases from V and 3 from J; bases not matched to a gene: 8. Germline CDR1 and CDR2: SEHNR and FQNEAQ (reference sequence). The CDR3 runs to 15 residues. CDR3 nucleotide sequence: TGTGCCAGCAGCCCGACAGGGGACTTAGACTATGGCTACACCTTC. Its translation is CASSPTGDLDYGYTF. The whole variable domain, filled in from reference TRBV7-9 and TRBJ1-2, reads DTGVSQNPRHKITKRGQNVTFRCDPISEHNRLYWYRQTLGQGPEFLTYFQNEAQLEKSRLLSDRFSAERPKGSFSTLEIQRTEQGDSAMYLCASSPTGDLDYGYTFGSGTRLTVV.

The chain is built from TRBV6-5 and TRBJ1-1, with D maybe TRBD1 (6 bases). V lost 0 bases to trimming and J lost 2 bases, with 13 bases between them. Germline lookup yields CDR1 MNHEY and CDR2 SVGAGI. The CDR3 contains 16 residues. CDR3 nucleotide sequence: TGTGCCAGCAGTTACTCACAGGGTTACTTTAACACTGAAGCTTTCTTT. Protein sequence: CASSYSQGYFNTEAFF.

The chain recombines TRBV6-1 with TRBJ2-7; 7 bases are shared with TRBD1. This CDR3 has 13 amino acids. Germline trimming cut 1 base from V and 11 bases from J; bases unmatched to any gene: 8. Germline assignment: CDR1 MNHNS and CDR2 SASEGT. The CDR3 DNA follows: TGTGCCAGCAGTGAAGTAGGAGACAGGGTTAAGTACTTC. Translated: CASSEVGDRVKYF.

The genes are TRBV4-1 and TRBJ2-1, with unresolved D. The CDR3 length is 15 residues. Germline CDR1 reads MGHRA; CDR2 reads YSYEKL. The ends were cut back, 0 bases at V and 7 bases at J, with 13 bases in the middle. The DNA for the CDR3 is TGCGCCAGCAGCCAAGATCAAACCCACTTGAATGAGCAGTTCTTC. Protein: CASSQDQTHLNEQFF.

The V and J genes are TRBV20-1 and TRBJ1-1, with D perhaps matching TRBD1 (6 bases). In germline, CDR1 is DFQATT, CDR2 SNEGSKA (reference sequence). The V end was cut by 5 bases, the J end by 5 bases, with 9 bases between. The CDR3 has 11 residues. CDR3 protein: CSAPDRTEAFF. Written as DNA, the CDR3 is TGCAGTGCTCCCGACAGGACTGAAGCTTTCTTT.

V gene TRBV5-5 combines with J gene TRBJ1-1, with 8 bases that match TRBD1. Germline V gene sequence: CDR1 SGHKS, CDR2 YYEKEE (reference sequence). The CDR3 is made up of 15 amino acids. V gave up 0 bases and J gave up 3 bases; unmatched junction bases: 4. The CDR3 here is CASSLAWDRYTEAFF. The CDR3 nucleotides read TGTGCCAGCAGCTTGGCCTGGGACAGGTACACTGAAGCTTTCTTT.

This clone was recorded a few times. J is TRBJ1-1 and V is TRBV18, with TRBD1 as a possible D gene (6 bases). The CDR3 length is 13 residues. The V and J ends lost 4 bases and 3 bases respectively, with 9 bases between them. CDR1 and CDR2 (germline): KGHSH, LQKENI. The CDR3 DNA is TGTGCCAGCTCACGGACAGCCGACACTGAAGCTTTCTTT. Encoded protein: CASSRTADTEAFF.

The chain links TRBV11-2 to TRBJ2-1, with D maybe TRBD2 (6 bases). The CDR3 sequence is 16 residues long. Trimming pared 0 bases from V and 0 bases from J, leaving 9 bases between. CDR1 and CDR2 (germline): SGHAT, FQNNGV. CDR3 DNA: TGTGCCAGCAGCTTAGATCCGGGAGTCTCCTACAATGAGCAGTTCTTC. Protein sequence: CASSLDPGVSYNEQFF.

The rearrangement uses TRBV5-6 and TRBJ2-3; 7 bases match TRBD2. Trimming at V came to 1 base and at J to 6 bases, leaving 2 bases not matched to a gene. The CDR3 loop spans 13 amino acids. Germline V gives CDR1 SGHDT, CDR2 YYEEEE. The chain's CDR3 is CASSLRGGDTQYF. The CDR3 coding sequence is TGTGCCAGCAGCTTGAGGGGAGGGGATACGCAGTATTTT. The entire variable domain, with the rest obtained from reference TRBV5-6 and TRBJ2-3, is as follows: DAGVTQSPTHLIKTRGQQVTLRCSPKSGHDTVSWYQQALGQGPQFIFQYYEEEERQRGNFPDRFSGHQFPNYSSELNVNALLLGDSALYLCASSLRGGDTQYFGPGTRLTVL.

V is TRBV19 and J is TRBJ1-2; 7 nucleotides line up with TRBD1. The CDR3 consists of 14 residues. Germline CDR1 reads LNHDA; CDR2 reads SQIVND (reference sequence). J was trimmed by 0 bases and V by 8 bases; bases with no gene match: 6. The CDR3 here is CASRMTGPNYGYTF. Written as DNA, the CDR3 is TGTGCCAGTCGGATGACAGGGCCTAACTATGGCTACACCTTC.